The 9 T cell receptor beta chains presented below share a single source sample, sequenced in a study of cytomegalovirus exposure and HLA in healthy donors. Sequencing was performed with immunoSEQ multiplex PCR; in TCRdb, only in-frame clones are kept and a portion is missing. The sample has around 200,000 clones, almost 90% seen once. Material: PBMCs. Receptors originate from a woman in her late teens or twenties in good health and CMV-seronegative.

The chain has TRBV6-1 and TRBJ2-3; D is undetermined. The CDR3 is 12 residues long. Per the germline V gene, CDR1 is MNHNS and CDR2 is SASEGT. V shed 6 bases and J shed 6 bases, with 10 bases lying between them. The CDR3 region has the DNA TGTGCCAGCAGCGTAAGCCGGGATACGCAGTATTTT. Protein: CASSVSRDTQYF.

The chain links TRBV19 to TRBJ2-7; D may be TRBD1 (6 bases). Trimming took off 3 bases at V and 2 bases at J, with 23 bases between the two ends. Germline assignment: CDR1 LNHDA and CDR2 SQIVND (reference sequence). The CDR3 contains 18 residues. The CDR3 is CASSMIGTGFRAAYEQYF. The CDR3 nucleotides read TGTGCCAGTAGTATGATAGGAACAGGGTTTCGAGCGGCCTACGAGCAGTACTTC.

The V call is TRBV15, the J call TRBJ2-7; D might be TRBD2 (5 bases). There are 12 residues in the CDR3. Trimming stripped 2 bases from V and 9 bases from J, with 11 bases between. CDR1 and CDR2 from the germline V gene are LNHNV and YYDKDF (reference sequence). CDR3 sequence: CATSRLDAGQYF. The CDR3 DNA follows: TGTGCCACCAGCAGACTCGACGCGGGGCAGTACTTC.

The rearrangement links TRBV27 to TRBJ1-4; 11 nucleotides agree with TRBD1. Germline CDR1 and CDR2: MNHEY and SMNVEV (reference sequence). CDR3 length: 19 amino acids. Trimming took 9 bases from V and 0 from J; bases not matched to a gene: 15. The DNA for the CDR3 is TGTGCCAGAAACCTGTTGGGACAGGGGGTAGCCTCAACTAATGAAAAACTGTTTTTT. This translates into CARNLLGQGVASTNEKLFF.

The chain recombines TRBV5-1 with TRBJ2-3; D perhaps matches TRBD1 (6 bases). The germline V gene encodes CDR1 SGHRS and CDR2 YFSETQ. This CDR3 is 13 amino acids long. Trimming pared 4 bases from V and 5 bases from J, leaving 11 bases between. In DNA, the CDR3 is TGCGCCAGCAGCCTCGGACAGAGAGATACGCAGTATTTT. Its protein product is CASSLGQRDTQYF.

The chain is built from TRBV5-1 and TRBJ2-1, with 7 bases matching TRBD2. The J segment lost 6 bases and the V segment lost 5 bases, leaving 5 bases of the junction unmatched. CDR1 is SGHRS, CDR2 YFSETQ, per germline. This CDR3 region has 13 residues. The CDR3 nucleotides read TGCGCCAGCAGGGCTGGCGGGAGCAATGAGCAGTTCTTC. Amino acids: CASRAGGSNEQFF.

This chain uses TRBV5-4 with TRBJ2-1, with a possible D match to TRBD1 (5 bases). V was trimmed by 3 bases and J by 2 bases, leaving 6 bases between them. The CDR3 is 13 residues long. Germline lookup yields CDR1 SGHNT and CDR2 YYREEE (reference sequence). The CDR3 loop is CASSSTAYNEQFF. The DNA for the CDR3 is TGTGCCAGCAGCTCGACAGCCTACAATGAGCAGTTCTTC. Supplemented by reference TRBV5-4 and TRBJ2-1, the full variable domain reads ETGVTQSPTHLIKTRGQQVTLRCSSQSGHNTVSWYQQALGQGPQFIFQYYREEENGRGNFPPRFSGLQFPNYSSELNVNALELDDSALYLCASSSTAYNEQFFGPGTRLTVL.

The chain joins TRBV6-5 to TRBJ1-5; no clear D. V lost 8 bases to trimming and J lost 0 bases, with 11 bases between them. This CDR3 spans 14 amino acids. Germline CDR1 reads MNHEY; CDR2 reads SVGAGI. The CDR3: CASREGNSNQPQHF. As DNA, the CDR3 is TGTGCCAGCCGAGAGGGAAATAGCAATCAGCCCCAGCATTTT.

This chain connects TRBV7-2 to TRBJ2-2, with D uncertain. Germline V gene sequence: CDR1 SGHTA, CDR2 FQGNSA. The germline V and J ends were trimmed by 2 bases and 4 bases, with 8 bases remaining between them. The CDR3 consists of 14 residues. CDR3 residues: CASSLRQATGELFF. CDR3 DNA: TGTGCCAGCAGCTTAAGGCAGGCCACCGGGGAGCTGTTTTTT. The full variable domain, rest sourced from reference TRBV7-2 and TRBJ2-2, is GAGVSQSPSNKVTEKGKDVELRCDPISGHTALYWYRQSLGQGLEFLIYFQGNSAPDKSGLPSDRFSAERTGGSVSTLTIQRTQQEDSAVYLCASSLRQATGELFFGEGSRLTVL.